This T cell receptor (beta chain) stems from a study of blood T cell repertoires in COVID-19. As for the study in general: Sources were T cells, B-cell-depleted T cells, or PBMCs; the material itself was cDNA or gDNA.

Original data processing: Estimated nucleated cell counts came from reference gene primer amplification. Libraries were prepared by immunoSEQ multiplex PCR; TCRdb keeps only in-frame clonotypes and omits some of them. That table is the source of V, J and clone size, and D and trimming were worked out from the DNA. This table has over 150,000 clones, about 90% appearing once. Material for sequencing was peripheral blood. The receptor comes from a man in his fifties or sixties with acute or convalescent COVID-19.

The CDR3 region has the DNA TGTGCCAGCAGATCAGGGGGTGGGGGATCCTACGAGCAGTACTTC. Protein: CASRSGGGGSYEQYF. The chain has TRBV7-9 and TRBJ2-7, with 7 nucleotides matching TRBD1. J lost 1 base, V lost 6 bases, and 9 bases had no gene match. The CDR3 length is 15 residues. Germline V CDR1 and CDR2: SEHNR, FQNEAQ (reference sequence).